This T cell receptor (beta chain) was captured in a study of T-cell memory formation after mild COVID-19. Overall study context: Among the donors, TCR clusters were largely specific to each donor. Broader study findings: CM and EM subsets held most contracting CD4+ clones; EMRA held CD8+ ones. SARS-CoV-2 specificity was not confirmed for second-wave clones peaking on day 37.

MiXCR, run by TCRdb on the 5' RACE reads, gives a single entry per CDR3 protein. The sample contains about 250,000 distinct CDR3 sequences, 18% of which appear only once. This CDR3 is built from 15 residues. The V segment lost 5 bases and the J segment 1 base; nucleotides outside the gene matches: 4. Germline-derived CDR1 and CDR2 are MNHEY and SMNVEV (reference sequence). Notes on this clonotype: Antigen specificity is unknown.

The origin of this receptor is a man aged 18 to 30 who had mild COVID-19 (a few samples of this study predate the infection). Cell type and time point are not known. The sequenced sample was PBMCs or a T cell subset sorted from them (not recorded which). The rearrangement uses TRBV27 and TRBJ2-3, with TRBD1 identical over 9 bases. Here the CDR3 DNA reads TGTGCCAGCAGTCAACGGGACAGGGGCACAGATACGCAGTATTTT. Translation: CASSQRDRGTDTQYF.